The text below deals with one TCR beta chain. The antigen it recognizes is unknown. Base-call qualities are not available, and no considerably larger clone is one nucleotide away. The data stem from a study of blood T cell repertoires in COVID-19 (dated by TCRdb to 2020 to 2021). Regarding the study in general: Samples from collaborators originated in the United States, Italy and Spain and spanned both the acute and convalescent phases of COVID-19. The repertoires were released in a freely available public database meant as a resource for research on the immune response to SARS-CoV-2. Subjects who had been exposed to COVID-19, were actively infected with it, or had recovered from it provided the deeply sampled blood TCRbeta repertoires that made up the dataset. The material from the prospective study consisted of cDNA or gDNA derived from T cells, B-cell-depleted T cells, or PBMCs. Where HLA class I and class II types were available, the types were taken from metadata supplied by the sample provider, not from assay-based typing. The samples were drawn from two sources: the first 160 participants of the ongoing ImmuneRACE study, and 1,000 to 1,500 subjects contributed by 6 global collaborators. Sample metadata almost always included a de-identified subject ID, COVID-19 status, age in years and sex. Overall study results and their limits: The quantity of clinical and demographic metadata differed by source and by participant and was supplied without curation.

There are 12 amino acids in the CDR3, from cysteine to phenylalanine inclusive. Of all the DNA, just the CDR3 is kept, 36 bases in frame from base 1. Relative to germline, V is 1 base shorter and J is 9 bases shorter, with 9 bases between their ends. Per the germline V gene (reference sequence), SEHNR is the CDR1 and FQNEAQ is the CDR2. The collaborating institutions used their own protocols to collect whole blood in K2EDTA tubes. Collaborator samples were shipped for TCRbeta analysis as frozen whole blood, isolated PBMCs, or DNA extracted from either sample type. TCRbeta CDR3 regions were amplified from genomic DNA by means of the immunoSEQ Assay, a bias-controlled multiplex PCR. In the authors' own workflow: Nucleated cell counts per sample were estimated from amplification of reference gene primers within the assay. Sequence reads were collapsed and filtered to measure the absolute abundance of every unique TCRbeta CDR3 rearrangement. For each sample, productive Simpson clonality was calculated as the square root of Simpson's diversity index across productive rearrangements. TCRdb obtained this table from immuneACCESS and retained in-frame rearrangements with V and J assigned. These tables miss some clones; where compared with another copy, unresolved V genes account for less than half of the shortfall, and the remainder is unexplained. The DNA gave D and trimming, while V, J and clone size come from that table. This sample has some 310,000 clones in its table, and roughly 87% of those were observed once. The biggest ten clones account for 1% of the sample.

The sequence was collected from a man aged 45 to 65 with active or convalescent COVID-19. In this chain, TRBV7-9 is recombined with TRBJ1-1, with the D segment identity uncertain. Sequencing input: peripheral blood. This receptor has the CDR3 CASSLGPQKAFF. The nucleotide sequence reads as follows: TGTGCCAGCAGCTTAGGTCCTCAGAAAGCTTTCTTT. The reference TRBV7-9 and TRBJ1-1 proteins fill in what lies around the CDR3, so the full variable domain reads DTGVSQNPRHKITKRGQNVTFRCDPISEHNRLYWYRQTLGQGPEFLTYFQNEAQLEKSRLLSDRFSAERPKGSFSTLEIQRTEQGDSAMYLCASSLGPQKAFFGQGTRLTVV.